Below are 10 T cell receptor beta chains sequenced from a single sample in a study of T cell repertoires in aging, cancer and after chemotherapy. Multiplex touch-down PCR with TRB-A/B primers amplified rearranged V-D-J TRB sequences. TCRdb passed the multiplex PCR reads through MiXCR, listing each CDR3 protein once. Of more than 9,500 distinct CDR3 sequences listed, about 37% are singletons. Peripheral blood genomic DNA, not sorted cells or RNA, was the template. The sample was blood. Receptor source: a human donor in good health.

This clonotype was seen a few times. V is TRBV6-5 and J is TRBJ2-7; 9 nucleotides agree with TRBD1. CDR1 is MNHEY and CDR2 is SVGAGI in the germline V gene. V lost 0 bases and J lost 3; bases outside the gene matches: 3. The CDR3 covers 15 residues. CDR3 coding DNA: TGTGCCAGCAGTTACTCCGGACAGGGGATCTACGAGCAGTACTTC. As protein: CASSYSGQGIYEQYF.

This clonotype was recorded only once. The V call is TRBV29-1, the J call TRBJ2-7, with 7 bases fitting TRBD2. CDR1 and CDR2 (germline): SQVTM, ANQGSEA. The CDR3 covers 11 residues. J gave up 7 bases and V 1 base, and 1 base lay outside the gene matches. CDR3 coding DNA: TGCAGCGTTGAAGGGGGGGGTGAGCAGTACTTC. It specifies CSVEGGGEQYF.

This clonotype appeared a few times. V usage is TRBV6-1 and J usage is TRBJ2-5, with 8 bases identical to TRBD1. The CDR3 spans 13 residues. The J segment lost 4 bases and the V segment lost 3 bases, leaving 1 base of the junction unmatched. Germline V lookup: CDR1 MNHNS, CDR2 SASEGT. In DNA, the CDR3 is TGTGCCAGCAGTGACAGGGGGCGAGAGACCCAGTACTTC. This encodes CASSDRGRETQYF.

This chain links TRBV6-6 with TRBJ1-1; the match to TRBD1 covers 8 bases. Germline CDR1 is MNHNY and CDR2 is SVGAGI (reference sequence). With 4 bases clipped from V and 1 base from J, the junction kept 2 bases outside the gene matches. The CDR3 is 14 amino acids. The CDR3: CASSLTGENTEAFF. In nucleotides, the CDR3 is TGTGCCAGCAGTTTGACAGGGGAGAACACTGAAGCTTTCTTT.

The chain carries TRBV12-3 or TRBV12-4 and TRBJ2-7; 7 positions agree with TRBD2. The ends lost 6 bases at V and 4 bases at J; junction bases unmatched: 12. This CDR3 comprises 15 residues. CDR3 loop: CASSLTSLPPYEQYF. DNA for the CDR3: TGTGCCAGCAGCTTGACTAGCCTTCCCCCTTACGAGCAGTACTTC.

This clonotype was counted a few times. The rearrangement joins TRBV19 to TRBJ2-7; D is uncertain. CDR3 length: 13 amino acids. The V gene lost 3 bases and the J gene lost 0 bases, with 6 bases spanning the gap. Germline V CDR1 and CDR2: LNHDA, SQIVND (reference sequence). CDR3 region: CASSMKSSYEQYF. The CDR3 DNA reads as TGTGCCAGTAGTATGAAAAGCTCCTACGAGCAGTACTTC.

The rearrangement joins TRBV5-1 to TRBJ2-3, with TRBD2 matching 7 bases. Germline V lookup: CDR1 SGHRS, CDR2 YFSETQ. The CDR3 is 12 residues long. V gave up 5 bases and J gave up 9 bases; unmatched junction bases: 6. The CDR3 bases are TGCGCCAGCAGTCTAGGACTAGACACGCAGTATTTT. This translates into CASSLGLDTQYF.

The chain employs TRBV5-5 and TRBJ1-1, with 8 nucleotides matching TRBD1. Germline V gene lookup returns CDR1 SGHKS and CDR2 YYEKEE (reference sequence). V lost 2 bases to trimming and J lost 5 bases; unmatched junction nucleotides: 5. The CDR3 is made up of 14 amino acids. The CDR3 spells CASSLQGEKTEAFF. CDR3 in DNA: TGTGCCAGCAGCTTACAGGGGGAGAAGACTGAAGCTTTCTTT. The whole variable domain, remainder taken from reference TRBV5-5 and TRBJ1-1, is DAGVTQSPTHLIKTRGQQVTLRCSPISGHKSVSWYQQVLGQGPQFIFQYYEKEERGRGNFPDRFSARQFPNYSSELNVNALLLGDSALYLCASSLQGEKTEAFFGQGTRLTVV.

The chain links TRBV27 to TRBJ1-1; 8 bases line up with TRBD1. The J call may be faulty, since TRBJ1-6 better matches the DNA end. Germline V gene sequence: CDR1 MNHEY, CDR2 SMNVEV (reference sequence). This CDR3 contains 15 residues. DNA for the CDR3: TGTGCCAGCAGTTTAGAGGGCAGGGGGCAATCACCCCTCCACTTT. Its translation: CASSLEGRGQSPLHF.

By its share, this clonotype is medium-sized (0.01 to 0.1%). The chain couples TRBV19 to TRBJ2-7, with 10 bases aligning to TRBD2. V lost 4 bases and J lost 0; bases outside the gene matches: 0. Germline values: CDR1 LNHDA, CDR2 SQIVND (reference sequence). This CDR3 region has 14 residues. CDR3 coding DNA: TGTGCCAGTAGTAGACTAGCGGGCTCCTACGAGCAGTACTTC. Its protein is CASSRLAGSYEQYF.